One and the same sample provided the 9 T cell receptor beta chains below, sequenced in a study of OX40 agonist ivuxolimab in advanced cancers. TCRdb keeps only in-frame clones here, not all; method: immunoSEQ multiplex PCR. The data show about 73,000 clones, with 80% to 95% seen just once and roughly 0.5% held by the top ten. Sequencing was performed on CD4+ or CD8+ T cells sorted from blood, taken in a trial of the OX40 agonist ivuxolimab. The receptors were sampled from an adult with an advanced solid tumor such as melanoma, head and neck, liver or kidney cancer.

The J gene is TRBJ2-1, the V gene TRBV5-4; D gene ambiguous. Germline-derived CDR1 and CDR2 are SGHNT and YYREEE (reference sequence). The CDR3 is 15 residues long. Trimming left V 3 bases short and J 6 bases short, with 16 bases between. The CDR3 sequence: CASSSRVGRFNEQFF. CDR3 in DNA: TGTGCCAGCAGCTCCCGGGTGGGTCGGTTCAATGAGCAGTTCTTC.

The rearrangement uses TRBV5-6 and TRBJ2-1; TRBD1 matches at 8 bases. Trimming at V came to 2 bases and at J to 7 bases, leaving 11 bases not matched to a gene. The length of the CDR3 is 16 residues. CDR1 is SGHDT and CDR2 is YYEEEE in the germline V gene. CDR3 in DNA: TGTGCCAGCAGCTTTCGCAGGACAGGGAGTAGGAATGAGCAGTTCTTC. Protein product: CASSFRRTGSRNEQFF.

This rearrangement joins TRBV4-1 to TRBJ2-3; possibly TRBD2 for D (6 bases). Trimming took 5 bases from V and 2 from J, leaving 14 bases between them. The CDR3 has 15 residues. Germline CDR1 and CDR2: MGHRA and YSYEKL. In DNA form, the CDR3 reads TGCGCCAGCAGCGATCTAGCGCTGAACACAGATACGCAGTATTTT. Translated: CASSDLALNTDTQYF.

A remark on this clone: Germline and junction disagree at one end, which may indicate a read error. CDR3 sequence: CASSPRQALGTDTQYF. DNA of the CDR3: TGTGCCAGCTCTCCACGACAGGCGCTAGGCACAGATACGCAGTATTTT. The rearrangement links TRBV18 to TRBJ2-3, with a possible D match to TRBD1 (6 bases). The germline gives CDR1 KGHSH, CDR2 LQKENI. This CDR3 comprises 16 residues.

J is TRBJ1-1 and V is TRBV5-5; the D gene is possibly TRBD1 (5 bases). Trimming shortened V by 0 bases and J by 5 bases, and 8 bases separated the two germline ends. CDR1 is SGHKS, CDR2 YYEKEE, per germline (reference sequence). The CDR3 has 13 amino acids. CDR3 DNA: TGTGCCAGCAGCTTGGTCAGGGATACTGAAGCTTTCTTT. Its protein product is CASSLVRDTEAFF.

The V call is TRBV5-6, the J call TRBJ1-6; D possibly corresponds to TRBD1 (5 bases). This CDR3 comprises 14 residues. Trimming took off 2 bases at V and 8 bases at J, with 11 bases between the two ends. Germline CDR1 reads SGHDT; CDR2 reads YYEEEE. CDR3 protein: CASSLPRADSPLHF. The CDR3 bases are TGTGCCAGCAGCTTACCCAGGGCGGATTCACCCCTCCACTTT.

CDR3 DNA sequence: TGTGCCAGTAGGGGACAGGGATACAATGAGCAGTTCTTC. Translated, it gives CASRGQGYNEQFF. J is TRBJ2-1 and V is TRBV19; 9 bases match TRBD1. This CDR3 spans 13 amino acids. The germline V gene encodes CDR1 LNHDA and CDR2 SQIVND (reference sequence). Losses at the gene ends were 6 bases for V and 4 bases for J; bases not matched to a gene: 1.

The V gene is TRBV27, the J gene TRBJ2-7; 8 bases fit TRBD2. From germline, CDR1 is MNHEY and CDR2 SMNVEV (reference sequence). The CDR3 totals 16 residues. V lost 3 bases and J lost 1; bases outside the gene matches: 8. CDR3 protein: CASSLRPRLASYEQYF. DNA for the CDR3: TGTGCCAGCAGTTTGCGACCTAGACTAGCGTCCTACGAGCAGTACTTC.

This clone was found a few times. The rearrangement uses TRBV2 and TRBJ1-3; D ambiguous. Deletions cut 7 bases from V and 0 bases from J, with 10 bases between. Germline lookup yields CDR1 SNHLY and CDR2 FYNNEI. The CDR3 is 14 residues long. This CDR3 reads CASNLLNSGNTIYF. CDR3 coding DNA: TGTGCCAGCAACCTCCTGAACTCTGGAAACACCATATATTTT.